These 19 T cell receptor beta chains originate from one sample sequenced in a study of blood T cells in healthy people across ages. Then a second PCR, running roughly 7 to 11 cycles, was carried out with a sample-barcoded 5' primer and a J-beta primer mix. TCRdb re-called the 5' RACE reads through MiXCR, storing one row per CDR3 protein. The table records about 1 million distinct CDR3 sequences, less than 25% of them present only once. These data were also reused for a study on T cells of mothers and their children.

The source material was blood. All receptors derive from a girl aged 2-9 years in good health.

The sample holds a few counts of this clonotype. The CDR3 loop reads CATRTGFSYEQYF. CDR3 in DNA: TGTGCCACCCGGACAGGGTTCTCCTACGAGCAGTACTTC. This chain links TRBV12-3 or TRBV12-4 with TRBJ2-7, with TRBD1 matching 8 bases. The CDR3 is made up of 13 amino acids. The junction had 5 bases not matched to a gene; V was cut back by 10 bases and J by 0 bases.

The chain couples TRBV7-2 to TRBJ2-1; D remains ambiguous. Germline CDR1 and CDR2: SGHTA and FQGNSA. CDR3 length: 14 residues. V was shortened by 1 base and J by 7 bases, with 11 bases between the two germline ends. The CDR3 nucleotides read TGTGCCAGCAGCTTAGTTCGTTGGGGAAATGAGCAGTTCTTC. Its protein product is CASSLVRWGNEQFF.

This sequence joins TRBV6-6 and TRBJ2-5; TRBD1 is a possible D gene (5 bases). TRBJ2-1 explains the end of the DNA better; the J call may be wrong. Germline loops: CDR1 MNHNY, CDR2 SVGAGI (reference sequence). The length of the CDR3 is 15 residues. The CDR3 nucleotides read TGTGCCAGCACCCAGACAGTGGGTGGGATCAATGAGCAGTTCTTC. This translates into CASTQTVGGINEQFF.

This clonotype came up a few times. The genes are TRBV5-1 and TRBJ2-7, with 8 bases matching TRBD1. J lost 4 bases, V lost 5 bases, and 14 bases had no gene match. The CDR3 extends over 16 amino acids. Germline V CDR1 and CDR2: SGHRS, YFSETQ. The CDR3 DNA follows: TGCGCCAGCAGTCCATCCCCCGGGACAGGACTATACGAGCAGTACTTC. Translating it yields CASSPSPGTGLYEQYF. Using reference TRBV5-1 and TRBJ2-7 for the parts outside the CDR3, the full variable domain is KAGVTQTPRYLIKTRGQQVTLSCSPISGHRSVSWYQQTPGQGLQFLFEYFSETQRNKGNFPGRFSGRQFSNSRSEMNVSTLELGDSALYLCASSPSPGTGLYEQYFGPGTRLTVT.

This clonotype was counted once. In nucleotides, the CDR3 is TGTGCCAGCAGCTACCGGGACTCCGGATCACCCCTCCACTTT. Translated: CASSYRDSGSPLHF. The chain recombines TRBV5-6 with TRBJ1-6; D is possibly TRBD1 (5 bases). The ends were cut back, 3 bases at V and 10 bases at J, with 14 bases in the middle. CDR1 SGHDT and CDR2 YYEEEE come from the germline V gene. The CDR3 extends over 14 amino acids.

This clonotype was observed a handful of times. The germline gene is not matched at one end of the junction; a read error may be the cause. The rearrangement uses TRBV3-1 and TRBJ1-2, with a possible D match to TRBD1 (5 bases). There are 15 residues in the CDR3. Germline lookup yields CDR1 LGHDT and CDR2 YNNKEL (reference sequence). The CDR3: CVSSQDLGDFYGYTF. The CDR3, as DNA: TGTGTCAGCAGCCAAGATCTGGGGGATTTCTATGGCTACACCTTC.

The CDR3 DNA reads as TGTGCCAGCAGCCAAGGGGGGTCGTATGGCTACACCTTC. This translates into CASSQGGSYGYTF. The chain recombines TRBV12-3 or TRBV12-4 with TRBJ1-2; weak D call: TRBD1 (6 bases). The CDR3 runs to 13 residues. Trimming took off 6 bases at V and 5 bases at J, with 13 bases between the two ends.

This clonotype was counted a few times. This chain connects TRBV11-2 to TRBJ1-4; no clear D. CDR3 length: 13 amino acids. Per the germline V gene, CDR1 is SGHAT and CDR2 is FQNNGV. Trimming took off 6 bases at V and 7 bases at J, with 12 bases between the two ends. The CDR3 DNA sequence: TGTGCCAGCAGGACCATACGGGCTGAAAAACTGTTTTTT. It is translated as CASRTIRAEKLFF.

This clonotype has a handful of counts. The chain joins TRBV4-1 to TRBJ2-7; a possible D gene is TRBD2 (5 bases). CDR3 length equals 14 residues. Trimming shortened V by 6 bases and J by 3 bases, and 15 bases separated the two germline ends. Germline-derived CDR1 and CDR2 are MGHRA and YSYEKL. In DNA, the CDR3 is TGCGCCAGCAGGAGAGGGAACGACCACTACGAGCAGTACTTC. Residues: CASRRGNDHYEQYF.

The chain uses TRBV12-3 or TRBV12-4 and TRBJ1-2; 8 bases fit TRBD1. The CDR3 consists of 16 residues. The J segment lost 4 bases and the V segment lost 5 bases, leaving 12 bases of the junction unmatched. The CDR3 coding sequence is TGTGCCAGCAGTCCCGAGGGGACAGGCTGGGGCTATGGCTACACCTTC. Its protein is CASSPEGTGWGYGYTF.

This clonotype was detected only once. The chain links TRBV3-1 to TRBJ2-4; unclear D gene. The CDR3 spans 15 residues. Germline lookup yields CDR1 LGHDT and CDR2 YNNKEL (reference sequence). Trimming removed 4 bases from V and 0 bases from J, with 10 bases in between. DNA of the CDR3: TGTGCCAGCAGCCTAGTCCGGGTAGCCAAAAACATTCAGTACTTC. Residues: CASSLVRVAKNIQYF.

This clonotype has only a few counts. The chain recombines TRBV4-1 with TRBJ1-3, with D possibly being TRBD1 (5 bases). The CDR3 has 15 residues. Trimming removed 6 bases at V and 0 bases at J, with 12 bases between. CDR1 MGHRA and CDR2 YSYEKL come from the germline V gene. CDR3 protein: CASSSSGFSGNTIYF. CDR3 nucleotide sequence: TGCGCCAGCAGTTCCTCAGGGTTCTCTGGAAACACCATATATTTT.

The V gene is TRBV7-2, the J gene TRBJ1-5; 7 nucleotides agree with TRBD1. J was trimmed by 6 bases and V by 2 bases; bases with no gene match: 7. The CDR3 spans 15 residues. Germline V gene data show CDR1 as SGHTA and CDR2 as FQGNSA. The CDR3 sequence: CASSLSGRGGQPQHF. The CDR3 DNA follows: TGTGCCAGCAGCTTAAGTGGCAGGGGGGGTCAGCCCCAGCATTTT.

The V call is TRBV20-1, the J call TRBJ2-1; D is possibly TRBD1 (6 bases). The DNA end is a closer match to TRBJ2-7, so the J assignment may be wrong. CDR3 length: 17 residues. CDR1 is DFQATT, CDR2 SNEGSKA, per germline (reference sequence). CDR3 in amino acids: CSALDSWTLKTYGEQYF. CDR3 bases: TGCAGTGCCTTGGACAGCTGGACCCTAAAGACCTACGGCGAGCAGTACTTC.

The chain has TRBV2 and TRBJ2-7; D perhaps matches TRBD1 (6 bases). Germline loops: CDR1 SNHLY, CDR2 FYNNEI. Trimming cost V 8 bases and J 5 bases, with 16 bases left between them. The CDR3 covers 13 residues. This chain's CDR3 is CASHRDTPNEQYF. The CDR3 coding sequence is TGTGCCAGCCACCGGGACACCCCTAACGAGCAGTACTTC. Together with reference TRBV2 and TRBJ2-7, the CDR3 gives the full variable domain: EPEVTQTPSHQVTQMGQEVILRCVPISNHLYFYWYRQILGQKVEFLVSFYNNEISEKSEIFDDQFSVERPDGSNFTLKIRSTKLEDSAMYFCASHRDTPNEQYFGPGTRLTVT.

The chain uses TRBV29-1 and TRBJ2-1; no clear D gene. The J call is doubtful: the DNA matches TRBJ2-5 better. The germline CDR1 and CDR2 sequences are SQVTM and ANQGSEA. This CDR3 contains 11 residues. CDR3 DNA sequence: TGCAGCGTTGGACGGGAAGAGACCCAGTACTTC. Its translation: CSVGREETQYF.

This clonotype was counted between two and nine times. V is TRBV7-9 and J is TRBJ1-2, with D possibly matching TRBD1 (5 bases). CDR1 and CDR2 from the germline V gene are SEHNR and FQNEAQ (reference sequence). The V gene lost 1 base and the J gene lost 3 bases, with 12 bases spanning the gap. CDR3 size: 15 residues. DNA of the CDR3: TGTGCCAGCAGCTTAGTTTTGGGGGACCACTATGGCTACACCTTC. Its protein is CASSLVLGDHYGYTF.

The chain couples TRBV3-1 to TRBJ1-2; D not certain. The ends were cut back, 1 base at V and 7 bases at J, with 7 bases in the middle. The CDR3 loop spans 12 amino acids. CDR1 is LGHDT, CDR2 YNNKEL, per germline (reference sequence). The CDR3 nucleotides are TGTGCCAGCAGCCAAGTAGGCAGTGGCTACACCTTC. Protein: CASSQVGSGYTF.

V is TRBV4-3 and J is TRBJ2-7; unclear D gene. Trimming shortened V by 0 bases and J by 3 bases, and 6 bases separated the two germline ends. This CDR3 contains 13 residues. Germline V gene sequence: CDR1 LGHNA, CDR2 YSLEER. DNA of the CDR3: TGCGCCAGCAGCCAAGATAGATTCTACGAGCAGTACTTC. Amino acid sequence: CASSQDRFYEQYF.